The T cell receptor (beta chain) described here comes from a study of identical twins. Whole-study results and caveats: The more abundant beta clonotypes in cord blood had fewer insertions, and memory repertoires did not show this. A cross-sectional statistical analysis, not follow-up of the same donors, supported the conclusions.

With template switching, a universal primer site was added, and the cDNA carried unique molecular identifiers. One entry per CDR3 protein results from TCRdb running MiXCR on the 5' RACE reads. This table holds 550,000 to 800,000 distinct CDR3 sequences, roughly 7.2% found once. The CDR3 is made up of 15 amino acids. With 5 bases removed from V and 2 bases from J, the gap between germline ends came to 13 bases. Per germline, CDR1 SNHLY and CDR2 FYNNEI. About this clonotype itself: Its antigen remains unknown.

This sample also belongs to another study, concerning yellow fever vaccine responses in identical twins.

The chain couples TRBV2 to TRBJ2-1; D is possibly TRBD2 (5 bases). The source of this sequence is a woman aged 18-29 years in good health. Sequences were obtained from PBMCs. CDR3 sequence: CASSRLAWTYNEQFF. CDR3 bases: TGTGCCAGCAGTCGCCTAGCTTGGACCTACAATGAGCAGTTCTTC.